This TCR beta chain was documented in a study of blood T cell repertoires in COVID-19. The protocol was immunoSEQ multiplex PCR, while the TCRdb copy is restricted to in-frame clones and leaves out a portion. This table has around 250,000 clones, 82% appearing once. This CDR3 has 16 residues. CDR1 MDHEN and CDR2 SYDVKM come from the germline V gene. V shed 6 bases and J 6 bases; nucleotides not matched to a gene: 12. The receptor was isolated from a woman younger than 35 with acute or convalescent COVID-19. The chain couples TRBV28 to TRBJ1-5; 9 bases are shared with TRBD1. The sequencing sample was made of peripheral blood. CDR3 sequence (DNA): TGTGCCAGCAGCTTACCGGGACAGGGAGGCGGTCAGCCCCAGCATTTT. Protein: CASSLPGQGGGQPQHF.